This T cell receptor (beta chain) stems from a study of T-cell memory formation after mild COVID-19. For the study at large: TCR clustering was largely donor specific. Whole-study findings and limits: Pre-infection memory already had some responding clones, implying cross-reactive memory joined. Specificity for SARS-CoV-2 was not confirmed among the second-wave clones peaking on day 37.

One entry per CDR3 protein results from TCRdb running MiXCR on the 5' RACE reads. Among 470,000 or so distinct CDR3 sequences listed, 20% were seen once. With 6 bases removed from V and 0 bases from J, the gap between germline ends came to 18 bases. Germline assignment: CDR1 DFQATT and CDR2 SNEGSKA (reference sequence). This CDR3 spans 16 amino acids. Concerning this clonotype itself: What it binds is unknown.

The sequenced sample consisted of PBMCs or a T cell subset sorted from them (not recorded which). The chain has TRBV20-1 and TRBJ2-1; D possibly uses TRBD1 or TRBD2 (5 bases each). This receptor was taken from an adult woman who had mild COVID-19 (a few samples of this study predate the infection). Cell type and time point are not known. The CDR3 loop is CSACRGPKSSYNEQFF. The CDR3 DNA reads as TGCAGTGCGTGCCGGGGACCGAAAAGCTCCTACAATGAGCAGTTCTTC.